This TCR beta chain was sequenced for a study of early T cells in non-severe SARS-CoV-2 infection. This clonotype was counted many times. The antigen is undetermined. CDR1 GTSNPN and CDR2 SVGIG come from the germline V gene (reference sequence). The CDR3 consists of 15 residues. Trimming took 1 base from V and 3 from J; bases not matched to a gene: 6. TCRdb ran MiXCR on the 5' RACE reads and lists one entry per CDR3 protein. The table lists some 36,000 distinct CDR3 sequences, around 5.7% of them singletons. Study-wide findings and caveats: Private and CD4 specificities were missed by VDJdb matching, skewed to anti-spike CD8.

Sequencing input: whole blood. The rearrangement joins TRBV30 to TRBJ1-1; 9 bases match TRBD1. The sequence derives from an adult who was a healthcare worker with PCR-confirmed SARS-CoV-2 infection or an uninfected control (not recorded which). The DNA of the CDR3 is TGTGCCTGGAGTGGGGACAGGGTAAGGGACACTGAAGCTTTCTTT. It encodes CAWSGDRVRDTEAFF.